This T cell receptor beta chain was sequenced during a study of T cell changes during pregnancy in multiple sclerosis. V was pared by 1 base and J by 2 bases, with 6 bases between. The CDR3 totals 14 residues. From germline, CDR1 is KGHSH and CDR2 LQKENI. TCRdb keeps only in-frame clones here, not all; method: immunoSEQ multiplex PCR. The table has approximately 83,000 clones, just under 95% seen once. The specimen comprised peripheral blood, sampled in the first trimester of pregnancy. This TCR was recovered from a female donor with multiple sclerosis, enrolled in a pregnancy study. This chain connects TRBV18 to TRBJ1-5; D possibly corresponds to TRBD1 (6 bases). In nucleotides, the CDR3 is TGTGCCAGCTCACCACGACAGGGCAATCAGCCCCAGCATTTT. It codes for CASSPRQGNQPQHF.